The 17 T cell receptor beta chains below come from one sample, sequenced in a study of blood T cells in healthy people across ages. Using a J-beta primer mix together with a sample-barcoded 5' primer, a second PCR was run for roughly 6 to 12 cycles. TCRdb re-called the 5' RACE reads with MiXCR, one entry per CDR3 protein. The sample lists around 500,000 distinct CDR3 sequences; about 26% were seen once. These records were also assigned to another study, of T cells of mothers and their children.

Sequencing used blood. The receptors here all came from a boy between 2 and 10 years old in good health.

This clonotype was observed a few times. V usage is TRBV14 and J usage is TRBJ2-7, with D tentatively TRBD1 or TRBD2 (5 bases each). CDR3 size: 13 residues. Trimming cost V 4 bases and J 2 bases, with 9 bases left between them. The germline CDR1 and CDR2 sequences are SGHDN and FVKESK. The CDR3 sequence is CASSPWGTYEQYF. CDR3 nucleotide sequence: TGTGCCAGCAGCCCATGGGGGACCTACGAGCAGTACTTC. Supplemented by reference TRBV14 and TRBJ2-7, the full variable domain reads EAGVTQFPSHSVIEKGQTVTLRCDPISGHDNLYWYRRVMGKEIKFLLHFVKESKQDESGMPNNRFLAERTGGTYSTLKVQPAELEDSGVYFCASSPWGTYEQYFGPGTRLTVT.

J is TRBJ2-5 and V is TRBV9; D gene ambiguous. Trimming shortened V by 0 bases and J by 2 bases, and 5 bases separated the two germline ends. The germline gives CDR1 SGDLS, CDR2 YYNGEE. The CDR3 consists of 13 residues. CDR3 residues: CASSVATQETQYF. The CDR3 DNA is TGTGCCAGCAGCGTAGCTACGCAAGAGACCCAGTACTTC.

The gene calls are TRBV7-9 and TRBJ2-2; D unclear. V lost 2 bases, J lost 4 bases, and 5 bases lay in between. Germline V gene lookup returns CDR1 SEHNR and CDR2 FQNEAQ (reference sequence). The CDR3 extends over 13 amino acids. CDR3 region: CASSLSVTGELFF. The CDR3 nucleotides are TGTGCCAGCAGCTTAAGTGTCACCGGGGAGCTGTTTTTT. The complete variable domain, with remaining parts taken from reference TRBV7-9 and TRBJ2-2, reads DTGVSQNPRHKITKRGQNVTFRCDPISEHNRLYWYRQTLGQGPEFLTYFQNEAQLEKSRLLSDRFSAERPKGSFSTLEIQRTEQGDSAMYLCASSLSVTGELFFGEGSRLTVL.

This clonotype has a handful of counts. The chain is built from TRBV7-9 and TRBJ2-7; TRBD1 aligns across 10 bases. The CDR3 consists of 15 residues. V lost 5 bases, J lost 5 bases, and 9 bases stayed unmatched. Germline-derived CDR1 and CDR2 are SEHNR and FQNEAQ (reference sequence). The CDR3 nucleotides are TGTGCCAGCAGCAACCGGGACAGGGGAGTCCACGAGCAGTACTTC. Protein sequence: CASSNRDRGVHEQYF.

This chain links TRBV24-1 with TRBJ1-2, with 8 bases fitting TRBD1. The length of the CDR3 is 14 residues. Germline CDR1 is KGHDR and CDR2 is SFDVKD. Trimming took 2 bases from V and 3 from J; bases not matched to a gene: 1. The CDR3 DNA reads TGTGCCACCAGTGATTCGGACAGGGACTATGGCTACACCTTC. It specifies CATSDSDRDYGYTF.

This clonotype was seen more than once but under ten times. J is TRBJ1-5 and V is TRBV6-6, with D maybe TRBD1 (5 bases). Trimming removed 7 bases from V and 2 bases from J, with 18 bases in between. The CDR3 totals 16 residues. The germline V gene has CDR1 MNHNY and CDR2 SVGAGI (reference sequence). The CDR3 region has the DNA TGTGCCAGCACCATAATGACGGGACGCGGCAATCAGCCCCAGCATTTT. Protein sequence: CASTIMTGRGNQPQHF.

The table lists this clonotype with a few counts. V usage is TRBV3-1 and J usage is TRBJ2-4, with TRBD2 as a possible D gene (6 bases). V lost 3 bases, J lost 0 bases, and 12 bases lay in between. Germline CDR1 LGHDT, CDR2 YNNKEL (reference sequence). This CDR3 has 16 residues. The CDR3 DNA reads as TGTGCCAGCAGCCATGGCGGGGCACTAGCCAAAAACATTCAGTACTTC. Protein sequence: CASSHGGALAKNIQYF. The complete variable domain, with remaining parts taken from reference TRBV3-1 and TRBJ2-4, reads DTAVSQTPKYLVTQMGNDKSIKCEQNLGHDTMYWYKQDSKKFLKIMFSYNNKELIINETVPNRFSPKSPDKAHLNLHINSLELGDSAVYFCASSHGGALAKNIQYFGAGTRLSVL.

The chain couples TRBV29-1 to TRBJ2-7, with 9 nucleotides matching TRBD1. V shed 6 bases, J shed 2 bases, and the junction held 2 bases outside the gene matches. Germline V CDR1 and CDR2: SQVTM, ANQGSEA. The CDR3 runs 12 residues. CDR3 sequence (DNA): TGCAGCGTGGGACAGGGTACCTACGAGCAGTACTTC. Amino acids: CSVGQGTYEQYF.

Note on this clonotype: A much larger clone differs from this one at a single base, so this may be a read error. V and J are TRBV11-2 and TRBJ2-5, with D possibly being TRBD1 or TRBD2 (6 bases each). The end of the DNA fits TRBJ2-1 better, so the J call may be wrong. The CDR3 has 15 residues. Germline V CDR1 and CDR2: SGHAT, FQNNGV. Here the CDR3 reads CASSFRGLPSNKQFF. CDR3 DNA: TGTGCCAGCAGCTTCCGGGGGCTACCTTCCAATAAGCAGTTCTTC.

The chain carries TRBV9 and TRBJ2-1; D is ambiguous. Trimming left V 4 bases short and J 10 bases short, with 15 bases between. In germline, CDR1 is SGDLS, CDR2 YYNGEE. The CDR3 spans 13 residues. The CDR3 loop reads CASSTSPPLEQFF. The CDR3 DNA reads as TGTGCCAGCAGCACATCCCCCCCATTGGAGCAGTTCTTC.

This clonotype was picked up a small number of times. V usage is TRBV28 and J usage is TRBJ1-6; the D is unclear. This CDR3 has 13 amino acids. Trimming shortened V by 8 bases and J by 7 bases, and 12 bases separated the two germline ends. The germline V gene has CDR1 MDHEN and CDR2 SYDVKM. CDR3 in amino acids: CASFREANSPLHF. The CDR3 DNA reads TGTGCCAGCTTTAGGGAGGCCAATTCACCCCTCCACTTT.

A few counts support this clonotype. The chain links TRBV2 to TRBJ2-1; possibly TRBD1 for D (5 bases). The J call may be mistaken, given a closer DNA end match to TRBJ2-7. The V gene's germline CDR1 is SNHLY and CDR2 FYNNEI. The CDR3 has 14 residues. CDR3 sequence reads: CASSEFDSSYEQYF. The CDR3, as DNA: TGTGCCAGCAGTGAATTCGACAGCTCCTACGAGCAGTACTTC.

This clonotype was counted once. V gene TRBV9 combines with J gene TRBJ1-2; 8 positions match TRBD1. After removal of 3 bases from V and 2 bases from J, the junction contained 6 bases not matched to a gene. The germline V gene encodes CDR1 SGDLS and CDR2 YYNGEE. This CDR3 has 15 residues. The CDR3: CASSGRTGKNYGYTF. The CDR3 DNA reads TGTGCCAGCAGCGGACGGACAGGGAAAAACTATGGCTACACCTTC.

The chain is built from TRBV6-1 and TRBJ1-4; D call uncertain. V lost 4 bases and J lost 8, with 17 bases in between. The germline V gene has CDR1 MNHNS and CDR2 SASEGT. The CDR3 totals 15 residues. In nucleotides, the CDR3 is TGTGCCAGCAGTGCCCGGGAGGAGGCCGGCGAAAAACTGTTTTTT. Its translation: CASSAREEAGEKLFF.

The V gene is TRBV3-1, the J gene TRBJ1-6; TRBD1 aligns across 10 bases. This CDR3 has 16 amino acids. From germline, CDR1 is LGHDT and CDR2 YNNKEL (reference sequence). The V segment lost 6 bases and the J segment 6 bases; nucleotides outside the gene matches: 8. The CDR3: CASSRTGGRSNSPLHF. The CDR3 DNA reads as TGTGCCAGCAGTCGGACAGGGGGAAGGAGTAATTCACCCCTCCACTTT.

A few counts support this clonotype. The rearrangement links TRBV18 to TRBJ2-5; the D gene could be TRBD1 or TRBD2 (5 bases each). Judging by the DNA end, TRBJ2-1 fits better; the J call may be wrong. Germline CDR1 and CDR2: KGHSH and LQKENI. This CDR3 spans 13 amino acids. The CDR3 spells CASSPRDGDEQFF. The CDR3 DNA reads as TGTGCCAGCTCACCACGGGACGGTGATGAGCAGTTCTTC.

The chain carries TRBV4-3 and TRBJ2-3, with D possibly matching TRBD2 (6 bases). Looked up from germline, CDR1 is LGHNA and CDR2 is YSLEER. Trimming pared 0 bases from V and 1 base from J, leaving 17 bases between. This CDR3 comprises 18 residues. The CDR3 is CASSQDRGGSSGTDTQYF. The CDR3 coding sequence is TGCGCCAGCAGCCAAGATAGGGGTGGGTCTAGCGGCACAGATACGCAGTATTTT.